Following are 32 T cell receptor beta chains from one sample sequenced in a study of regulatory T cells in long-lasting Graves disease. CDR3 regions were amplified by Arm-PCR using iRepertoire HTBI primers to build TCR beta libraries. TCRdb independently ran MiXCR on the multiplex PCR reads; one entry per CDR3 protein. The table has around 250,000 distinct CDR3 sequences, 18% seen once. This sample's time point: newly diagnosed GD, antithyroid drugs for less than 3 months. Extracted PBMC RNA gave rise to the TCR library. Sequences were derived from peripheral blood mononuclear cells (PBMCs), sampled at new diagnosis, from a patient treated with antithyroid drugs. The receptors originated from a female donor with Graves disease.

This clonotype occurred many times. The J gene is TRBJ2-1, the V gene TRBV24-1; 8 positions match TRBD2. The germline V gene encodes CDR1 KGHDR and CDR2 SFDVKD. The length of the CDR3 is 14 residues. Unmatched junction bases numbered 5, after V lost 8 bases and J lost 3 bases. Here the CDR3 reads CATTKRESYNEQFF. Here the CDR3 DNA reads TGTGCCACCACAAAGCGGGAGAGCTACAATGAGCAGTTCTTC.

This sequence joins TRBV10-3 and TRBJ2-1; 11 nucleotides match TRBD2. The CDR3 is made up of 16 amino acids. Per germline, CDR1 ENHRY and CDR2 SYGVKD. The V segment lost 6 bases and the J segment 5 bases; nucleotides outside the gene matches: 9. CDR3 coding DNA: TGTGCCATCAGGGCCAACGTAGCGGGAGGGGACAATGAGCAGTTCTTC. Its protein is CAIRANVAGGDNEQFF.

The chain couples TRBV4-1 to TRBJ2-1; D possibly corresponds to TRBD2 (5 bases). The germline CDR1 and CDR2 sequences are MGHRA and YSYEKL. V was pared by 3 bases and J by 6 bases, with 9 bases between. The CDR3 is 13 residues long. The CDR3 reads CASSQRVVNEQFF. The CDR3 coding sequence is TGCGCCAGCAGCCAGCGGGTGGTCAATGAGCAGTTCTTC.

This clonotype was recorded at least ten times. The chain recombines TRBV24-1 with TRBJ1-2, with 7 bases aligning to TRBD1. Germline V gives CDR1 KGHDR, CDR2 SFDVKD. The CDR3 totals 16 residues. V lost 2 bases, J lost 3 bases, and 8 bases stayed unmatched. CDR3 sequence reads: CATSDSRGAGHYGYTF. As DNA, the CDR3 is TGTGCCACCAGTGATTCCAGGGGGGCAGGTCACTATGGCTACACCTTC.

This clonotype was picked up many times. This chain uses TRBV6-1 with TRBJ1-1, with TRBD1 identical over 7 bases. V shed 6 bases and J 3 bases; nucleotides not matched to a gene: 4. The CDR3 runs 13 residues. Germline CDR1 is MNHNS and CDR2 is SASEGT. As DNA, the CDR3 is TGTGCCAGCAGATCTACAGGGGACACTGAAGCTTTCTTT. It specifies CASRSTGDTEAFF.

This clonotype was detected a few times. The CDR3 loop reads CASSPLTGGDEQYF. The CDR3 DNA sequence: TGTGCCAGCTCACCACTCACAGGGGGCGATGAGCAGTACTTC. The chain combines TRBV18 with TRBJ2-7; 9 nucleotides line up with TRBD1. V trimming: 1 base; J trimming: 7 bases; junction bases outside the gene matches: 5. CDR1 KGHSH and CDR2 LQKENI come from the germline V gene. This CDR3 contains 14 residues.

V gene TRBV20-1 combines with J gene TRBJ2-7, with 11 bases fitting TRBD2. The CDR3 spans 15 residues. J lost 4 bases, V lost 5 bases, and 10 bases had no gene match. The V gene's germline CDR1 is DFQATT and CDR2 SNEGSKA (reference sequence). The CDR3 DNA is TGCAGTGCTTTCTTTAGCGGGAGGGCCGGGTACGAGCAGTACTTC. It codes for CSAFFSGRAGYEQYF.

This clonotype was counted ten times or more. The gene calls are TRBV7-8 and TRBJ1-5; 8 positions agree with TRBD1. CDR1 is SGHVS, CDR2 FQNEAQ, per germline. The ends lost 4 bases at V and 4 bases at J; junction bases unmatched: 12. This CDR3 spans 17 amino acids. The CDR3 is CASSWSRTGILNQPQHF. DNA of the CDR3: TGTGCCAGCAGCTGGTCCCGGACAGGGATTTTGAATCAGCCCCAGCATTTT.

In this sample, this clonotype turned up many times. This chain links TRBV12-3 or TRBV12-4 with TRBJ2-2; TRBD1 agrees at 9 bases. V lost 7 bases to trimming and J lost 5 bases; unmatched junction nucleotides: 14. This CDR3 is 17 amino acids long. In DNA form, the CDR3 reads TGTGCCAGCACTAAAGATCCGGGACAGGGAAGTACCGGGGAGCTGTTTTTT. It translates to CASTKDPGQGSTGELFF.

This clonotype was observed many times. V is TRBV24-1 and J is TRBJ2-1; TRBD2 aligns across 15 bases. V lost 6 bases, J lost 7 bases, and 3 bases stayed unmatched. CDR3 length equals 15 residues. CDR1 and CDR2 from the germline V gene are KGHDR and SFDVKD. The CDR3 DNA sequence: TGTGCCACCAGTTCCGGACTAGCGGGAGGGAATGAGCAGTTCTTC. Its protein product is CATSSGLAGGNEQFF.

This clonotype turned up a few times. In DNA, the CDR3 is TGTGCCAGCAGCCAAGGGGCCACCCCAGGGGGCGCACGGTGGGATGAGCAGTTCTTC. This gives the protein CASSQGATPGGARWDEQFF. The chain couples TRBV4-2 to TRBJ2-1; 8 nucleotides match TRBD1. Trimming removed 1 base from V and 8 bases from J; junction bases left unmatched: 19. The CDR3 has 19 amino acids. Germline CDR1 LGHNA, CDR2 YNFKEQ.

This clonotype was counted many times. The chain employs TRBV9 and TRBJ2-3; D tentatively fits TRBD1 or TRBD2 (5 bases each). Looked up from germline, CDR1 is SGDLS and CDR2 is YYNGEE. Trimming pared 4 bases from V and 5 bases from J, leaving 23 bases between. The CDR3 consists of 17 residues. The CDR3 DNA is TGTGCCAGCAGCCCGAGGGGAACGAGCCACCCAGGAGATACGCAGTATTTT. Translating it yields CASSPRGTSHPGDTQYF.

This clonotype was counted a few times. This chain connects TRBV30 to TRBJ1-1, with D possibly being TRBD1 (5 bases). CDR1 GTSNPN and CDR2 SVGIG come from the germline V gene (reference sequence). The CDR3 is 14 amino acids. Trimming took 4 bases from V and 1 from J, leaving 13 bases between them. The CDR3 is CAWTPGGGNTEAFF. The CDR3, as DNA: TGTGCCTGGACCCCGGGGGGGGGGAACACTGAAGCTTTCTTT.

This clonotype occurred many times. This chain links TRBV28 with TRBJ1-3; maybe TRBD1 (5 bases). This CDR3 comprises 15 residues. Trimming took off 7 bases at V and 2 bases at J, with 15 bases between the two ends. The germline CDR1 and CDR2 sequences are MDHEN and SYDVKM. CDR3 bases: TGTGCCAGCATCACGGGGCAGGGCGCTGGAAACACCATATATTTT. Its protein product is CASITGQGAGNTIYF.

This clonotype has a count of ten or more. This chain links TRBV6-1 with TRBJ1-2, with 7 bases matching TRBD1. V dropped 6 bases and J dropped 4; count of bases not matched to a gene: 5. Germline values: CDR1 MNHNS, CDR2 SASEGT. The CDR3 has 13 amino acids. CDR3 amino acids: CASSGRGFYGYTF. For the CDR3, the DNA is TGTGCCAGCAGCGGCAGGGGGTTCTATGGCTACACCTTC.

As regards this clonotype: This sequence is one base from a far larger clone and is likely a read error. The V gene is TRBV5-5, the J gene TRBJ2-3, with 7 nucleotides matching TRBD1. The CDR3 has 13 residues. Germline V gives CDR1 SGHKS, CDR2 YYEKEE (reference sequence). DNA for the CDR3: TGTGCCAGCAGTTTACAGGGGCGTGATGAGCAGTCCTTC. As protein: CASSLQGRDEQSF.

The table lists this clonotype with many counts. Here the CDR3 reads CSARNPGQGSVEQYF. Written as DNA, the CDR3 is TGCAGTGCTAGAAACCCGGGACAGGGGAGCGTCGAGCAGTACTTC. J is TRBJ2-7 and V is TRBV20-1, with 10 bases aligning to TRBD1. The germline V gene has CDR1 DFQATT and CDR2 SNEGSKA (reference sequence). This CDR3 region has 15 residues. The junction had 10 bases not matched to a gene; V was cut back by 2 bases and J by 6 bases.

This clonotype occurred many times. The CDR3: CASSGSVYSYEQYF. The CDR3 coding sequence is TGTGCCAGCAGCGGTAGCGTATACTCCTACGAGCAGTACTTC. V and J are TRBV9 and TRBJ2-7, with D tentatively TRBD2 (5 bases). The CDR3 sequence is 14 residues long. The germline V gene has CDR1 SGDLS and CDR2 YYNGEE. V lost 3 bases, J lost 0 bases, and 10 bases lay in between.

On this clonotype: It may be a read error: a sequence one base away is much more abundant. The chain joins TRBV28 to TRBJ2-5; D is ambiguous. CDR3 length: 12 amino acids. From germline, CDR1 is MDHEN and CDR2 SYDVKM. The V end was cut by 4 bases, the J end by 5 bases, with 8 bases between. The CDR3 spells CASSSAGETQYF. CDR3 nucleotides: TGTGCCAGCAGTTCGGCTGGGGAGACCCAGTACTTC.

Ten or more counts support this clonotype. The chain is built from TRBV6-1 and TRBJ2-7; perhaps TRBD2 as D (5 bases). Per germline, CDR1 MNHNS and CDR2 SASEGT. The CDR3 is 15 amino acids. Deletions cut 6 bases from V and 6 bases from J, with 21 bases between. CDR3 DNA sequence: TGTGCCAGCAGGTACCTTGGCGCGGGCGTCTTCGAGCAGTACTTC. Protein: CASRYLGAGVFEQYF.

This clonotype was found many times. This chain uses TRBV29-1 with TRBJ2-3, with D unclear. CDR3 size: 13 residues. CDR1 and CDR2 from the germline V gene are SQVTM and ANQGSEA. V lost 4 bases and J 1 base, leaving 9 bases between the germline ends. The CDR3 nucleotides read TGCAGCGTTGGGTACCGACGCACAGATACGCAGTATTTT. Residues: CSVGYRRTDTQYF.

This clonotype came up many times. This chain links TRBV3-1 with TRBJ2-1; 14 bases align to TRBD2. V lost 6 bases, J lost 6 bases, and 7 bases stayed unmatched. Germline CDR1 reads LGHDT; CDR2 reads YNNKEL (reference sequence). CDR3 length: 16 residues. DNA of the CDR3: TGTGCCAGCAGGCGACTAGCGGGAGGGCCCTCCAATGAGCAGTTCTTC. Encoded protein: CASRRLAGGPSNEQFF.

The table lists this clonotype with many counts. For the CDR3, the DNA is TGTGCCAGCAGCGACAGAACAACTAATGAAAAACTGTTTTTT. Residues: CASSDRTTNEKLFF. The rearrangement links TRBV9 to TRBJ1-4; D uncertain. Trimming cost V 3 bases and J 0 bases, with 6 bases left between them. The V gene's germline CDR1 is SGDLS and CDR2 YYNGEE. The CDR3 sequence is 14 residues long.

This clonotype appeared many times. The gene calls are TRBV28 and TRBJ2-1; no clear D. This CDR3 contains 14 residues. The V end was cut by 3 bases, the J end by 4 bases, with 10 bases between. Germline V gene data show CDR1 as MDHEN and CDR2 as SYDVKM. This CDR3 reads CASSFPLPYNEQFF. DNA of the CDR3: TGTGCCAGCAGTTTTCCCCTACCTTACAATGAGCAGTTCTTC.

This clonotype was counted at least ten times. The chain links TRBV7-2 to TRBJ2-5, with 13 bases matching TRBD2. This CDR3 spans 15 amino acids. Germline V gene lookup returns CDR1 SGHTA and CDR2 FQGNSA. With V trimmed by 4 bases and J by 8 bases, 7 bases remained unmatched. The chain's CDR3 is CASSSQGLAGTTQYF. CDR3 bases: TGTGCCAGCAGCTCCCAGGGACTAGCGGGAACTACCCAGTACTTC.

A remark on this clonotype: Since a much larger clone is just one base distant, this may be a read error. This chain joins TRBV29-1 and TRBJ1-2; D call uncertain. The CDR3 length is 14 residues. CDR1 and CDR2 from the germline V gene are SQVTM and ANQGSEA. The CDR3 DNA is TGCAACGTTGGTGGCGACACCTCAACCTATGGCTACACCTTC. Translation gives CNVGGDTSTYGYTF. The whole variable domain, filled in from reference TRBV29-1 and TRBJ1-2, reads SAVISQKPSRDICQRGTSLTIQCQVDSQVTMMFWYRQQPGQSLTLIATANQGSEATYESGFVIDKFPISRPNLTFSTLTVSNMSPEDSSIYLCNVGGDTSTYGYTFGSGTRLTVV.

The chain combines TRBV2 with TRBJ1-2, with a tentative D call TRBD1 (6 bases). CDR1 is SNHLY, CDR2 FYNNEI, per germline. The CDR3 runs 14 residues. V lost 6 bases, J lost 5 bases, and 16 bases lay in between. This CDR3 reads CASRGGRERYGYTF. The CDR3 nucleotides are TGTGCCAGCAGGGGGGGCAGGGAGAGATATGGCTACACCTTC.

The table lists this clonotype with many counts. The V gene is TRBV15, the J gene TRBJ2-3; 8 bases map to TRBD2. Germline lookup yields CDR1 LNHNV and CDR2 YYDKDF (reference sequence). The CDR3 runs to 19 residues. The V and J ends lost 3 bases and 2 bases, in that order; junction bases with no gene match: 16. CDR3 DNA sequence: TGTGCCACCAGCAGGACTTATAGCGGGAAACATGGCTTCACAGATACGCAGTATTTT. Translating gives CATSRTYSGKHGFTDTQYF.

The chain employs TRBV7-2 and TRBJ2-7, with TRBD2 matching over 11 bases. This CDR3 is 16 amino acids long. The V gene end was trimmed by 1 base and the J gene end by 3 bases; junction bases not matched to a gene: 5. Germline V gene data show CDR1 as SGHTA and CDR2 as FQGNSA. The CDR3 DNA is TGTGCCAGCAGCTTAGGGCTAGCGGGAGGATTCTACGAGCAGTACTTC. Translating it yields CASSLGLAGGFYEQYF.

This clonotype has only one observation. V and J are TRBV2 and TRBJ2-5; TRBD1 matches 8 bases. Germline values: CDR1 SNHLY, CDR2 FYNNEI. V gave up 7 bases and J gave up 3 bases; unmatched junction bases: 7. This CDR3 comprises 14 residues. Here the CDR3 reads CASTSGTGEETQYF. In nucleotides, the CDR3 is TGTGCCAGCACCTCCGGGACAGGAGAAGAGACCCAGTACTTC.

In its sample, this clonotype was seen many times. The CDR3 DNA follows: TGTGCCAGCAGCTCGCTTAGCGGGCCCCAAGAGACCCAGTACTTC. This sequence encodes CASSSLSGPQETQYF. The chain employs TRBV7-2 and TRBJ2-5, with 7 bases lining up with TRBD2. There are 15 residues in the CDR3. CDR1 and CDR2 (germline): SGHTA, FQGNSA. V shed 4 bases and J 1 base; nucleotides not matched to a gene: 6.

This clonotype was seen many times. The J gene is TRBJ1-3, the V gene TRBV2, with 7 bases matching TRBD1. With 6 bases clipped from V and 3 bases from J, the junction kept 8 bases outside the gene matches. Germline CDR1 SNHLY, CDR2 FYNNEI. This CDR3 region has 15 residues. The CDR3 reads CASRTDRQGGNTIYF. CDR3 coding DNA: TGTGCCAGCAGGACGGACAGGCAAGGTGGAAACACCATATATTTT. Using reference TRBV2 and TRBJ1-3 for the parts outside the CDR3, the full variable domain is EPEVTQTPSHQVTQMGQEVILRCVPISNHLYFYWYRQILGQKVEFLVSFYNNEISEKSEIFDDQFSVERPDGSNFTLKIRSTKLEDSAMYFCASRTDRQGGNTIYFGEGSWLTVV.